The rows below give T cell receptor beta chains drawn from one sample of a study of cytomegalovirus exposure and HLA in healthy donors. Generated by immunoSEQ multiplex PCR, the TCRdb table keeps only in-frame clones and is missing some. The sample consists of 140,000 or so clones, approximately 84% of them appearing once. The sample taken for sequencing was PBMCs. These receptors originate from a woman aged 55 to 70 in good health and CMV-seropositive. The CDR3 runs from the conserved cysteine through the conserved F or W. Each record gives: J gene, V gene, D gene, CDR3 protein, CDR3 DNA. A D gene is named only where the DNA matches it firmly.

TRBJ1-4,TRBV28,TRBD1,CASSLPQGGEKLFF,TGTGCCAGCAGTTTACCGCAGGGGGGTGAAAAACTGTTTTTT
TRBJ2-5,TRBV7-2,.,CASSLHGGRLNF,TGTGCCAGCAGCTTGCACGGGGGACGTTTGAACTTC
TRBJ2-3,TRBV7-9,TRBD2,CASSLVSGGTTDTQYF,TGTGCCAGCAGCTTAGTTTCGGGAGGGACCACAGATACGCAGTATTTT
TRBJ2-2,TRBV19,.,CASSTGLTGELFF,TGTGCCAGTAGTACCGGACTCACCGGGGAGCTGTTTTTT
TRBJ2-1,TRBV23-1,TRBD1,CASSSSSGGYSDEQFF,TGCGCCAGCAGTTCCTCTTCAGGGGGCTATTCGGATGAGCAGTTCTTC
TRBJ2-1,TRBV5-1,.,CASSLAATTHNEQFF,TGCGCCAGCAGCTTGGCCGCGACTACCCACAATGAGCAGTTCTTC
TRBJ1-5,TRBV28,.,CASRAYRLGNQPQHF,TGTGCCAGCAGGGCCTACAGGTTAGGCAATCAGCCCCAGCATTTT
TRBJ2-7,TRBV7-9,.,CASSLYYRDEQYF,TGTGCCAGCAGCCTCTATTACAGGGACGAGCAGTACTTC
TRBJ2-7,TRBV6-6,.,CASRGRDTVSYEQYF,TGTGCCAGCAGGGGCCGGGACACCGTTTCCTACGAGCAGTACTTC
TRBJ2-1,TRBV19,TRBD2,CASSPGLAGGSPNEQFF,TGTGCCAGTAGTCCGGGACTAGCGGGAGGCTCCCCTAATGAGCAGTTCTTC
TRBJ2-5,TRBV13,TRBD2,CASSLGRAGGWETQYF,TGTGCCAGCAGCTTGGGAAGAGCGGGAGGGTGGGAGACCCAGTACTTC
TRBJ1-4,TRBV5-1,.,CASSSAGRSEKLFF,TGCGCCAGCAGCTCCGCCGGTAGGAGTGAAAAACTGTTTTTT
TRBJ2-7,TRBV5-1,TRBD2,CASSSGTSGSYERYF,TGCGCCAGCAGCTCAGGGACTAGCGGGAGCTACGAGCGGTACTTC
TRBJ2-6,TRBV7-9,TRBD1,CAIQGQTGSGANVLTF,TGTGCCATTCAGGGACAGACCGGCTCTGGGGCCAACGTCCTGACTTTC
TRBJ2-7,TRBV11-3,.,CASSPLRGSIYEQYF,TGTGCCAGCAGCCCTCTCCGGGGGAGTATCTACGAGCAGTACTTC
TRBJ2-3,TRBV19,.,CASSTLAFSTDTQYF,TGTGCCAGTAGTACGCTAGCGTTTAGCACAGATACGCAGTATTTT
TRBJ1-2,TRBV10-3,.,CATTSAAGNYGYTF,TGTGCCACCACCAGCGCGGCGGGAAACTATGGCTACACCTTC
TRBJ2-7,TRBV19,TRBD2,CASSEQRGYEQYF,TGTGCCAGTAGTGAACAGCGGGGCTACGAGCAGTACTTC
TRBJ2-3,TRBV28,TRBD2,CASSSKTSGSLNTQYF,TGTGCCAGCAGTAGCAAGACTAGCGGGAGCTTAAATACGCAGTATTTT
TRBJ2-5,TRBV9,TRBD1,CASSGTGTGDGETQYF,TGTGCCAGCAGCGGTACCGGGACAGGGGATGGGGAGACCCAGTACTTC
TRBJ2-7,TRBV5-6,.,CASSLLREYTEYEQYF,TGTGCCAGCAGCTTGCTCCGGGAGTATACGGAATACGAGCAGTACTTC
TRBJ1-1,TRBV28,TRBD1,CASSLPGGVWNTEAFF,TGTGCCAGCAGTTTGCCAGGGGGCGTATGGAACACTGAAGCTTTCTTT
TRBJ2-1,TRBV9,TRBD2,CASSKGLAGDNEQFF,TGTGCCAGCAGCAAGGGACTAGCGGGAGATAATGAGCAGTTCTTC